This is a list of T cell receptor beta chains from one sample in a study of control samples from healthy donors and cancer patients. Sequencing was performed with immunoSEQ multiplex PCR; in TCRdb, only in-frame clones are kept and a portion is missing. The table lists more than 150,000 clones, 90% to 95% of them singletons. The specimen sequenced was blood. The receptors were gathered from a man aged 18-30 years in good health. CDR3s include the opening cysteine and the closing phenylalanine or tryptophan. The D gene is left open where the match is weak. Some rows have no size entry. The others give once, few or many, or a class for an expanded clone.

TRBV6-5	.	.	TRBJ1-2	CAISAVGANYGYTF	TGTGCCATCAGCGCCGTAGGAGCTAACTATGGCTACACCTTC
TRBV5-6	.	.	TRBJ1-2	CASTMSLSGYTF	TGTGCCAGCACTATGAGTTTATCTGGCTACACCTTC
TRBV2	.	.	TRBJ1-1	CASNRGRYTEAFF	TGTGCCAGCAATCGAGGGCGGTACACTGAAGCTTTCTTT
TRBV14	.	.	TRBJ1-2	CASSPSFNYGYTF	TGTGCCAGCAGCCCGTCTTTTAACTATGGCTACACCTTC
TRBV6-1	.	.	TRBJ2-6	CASSAPGRGRFSVLTF	TGTGCCAGCAGTGCCCCTGGGAGGGGGCGCTTTTCCGTCCTGACTTTC
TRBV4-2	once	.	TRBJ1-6	CASSQDAGRNSPLHF	TGTGCCAGCAGCCAAGATGCAGGGAGGAATTCACCCCTCCACTTT
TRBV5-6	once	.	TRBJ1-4	CASSLGRGYTTNEKLFF	TGTGCCAGCAGCCTGGGCCGGGGGTATACTACTAATGAAAAACTGTTTTTT
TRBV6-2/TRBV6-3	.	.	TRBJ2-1	CASSLPPRTISYNEQFF	TGTGCCAGCAGCCTCCCCCCTCGAACGATCTCCTACAATGAGCAGTTCTTC
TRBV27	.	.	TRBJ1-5	CASSLLGEDQPQHF	TGTGCCAGCAGTTTGTTAGGGGAGGATCAGCCCCAGCATTTT
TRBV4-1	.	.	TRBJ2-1	CASSQEKLDYNEQFF	TGCGCCAGCAGCCAAGAAAAACTAGACTACAATGAGCAGTTCTTC
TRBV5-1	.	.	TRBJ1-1	CASSFDSDTEAFF	TGCGCCAGCAGCTTCGACAGTGACACTGAAGCTTTCTTT
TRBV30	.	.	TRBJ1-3	CAWSRAAGGNTIYF	TGTGCCTGGAGTCGGGCGGCCGGTGGAAACACCATATATTTT
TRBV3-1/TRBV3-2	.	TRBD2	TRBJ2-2	CASSRPGGTGISAAGELFF	TGTGCCAGCAGCCGGCCGGGGGGGACCGGGATCAGCGCCGCCGGGGAGCTGTTTTTT
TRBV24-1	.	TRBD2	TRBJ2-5	CATGGLAGGYAETQYF	TGTGCCACCGGGGGACTAGCGGGGGGATATGCGGAGACCCAGTACTTC
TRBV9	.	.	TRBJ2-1	CASSSGIYNEQFF	TGTGCCAGCAGCTCCGGGATTTACAATGAGCAGTTCTTC
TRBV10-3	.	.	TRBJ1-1	CAISESGTDTEAFF	TGTGCCATCAGTGAGTCAGGGACGGACACTGAAGCTTTCTTT
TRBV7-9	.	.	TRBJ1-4	CASSFGGANEKLFF	TGTGCCAGCAGCTTCGGGGGGGCTAATGAAAAACTGTTTTTT
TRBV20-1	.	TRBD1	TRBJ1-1	CSARDQGGAFF	TGCAGTGCTAGAGATCAGGGGGGAGCTTTCTTT
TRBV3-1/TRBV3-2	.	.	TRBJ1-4	CASSQGRSGPNEKLFF	TGTGCCAGCAGCCAAGGAAGGTCGGGGCCTAATGAAAAACTGTTTTTT
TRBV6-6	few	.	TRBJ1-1	CASRRTVNTEAFF	TGTGCCAGCAGGAGGACAGTAAACACTGAAGCTTTCTTT
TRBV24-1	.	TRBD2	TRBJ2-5	CATSDKDGTSGQETQYF	TGTGCCACCAGTGATAAAGACGGGACTAGCGGACAAGAGACCCAGTACTTC
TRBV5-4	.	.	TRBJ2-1	CASSSPGVNEQFF	TGTGCCAGCAGCTCCCCGGGGGTCAATGAGCAGTTCTTC
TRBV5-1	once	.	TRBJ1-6	CASSFGSNSPLHF	TGCGCCAGCAGCTTCGGCAGTAATTCACCCCTCCACTTT
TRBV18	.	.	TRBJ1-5	CASSLVVNQPQHF	TGTGCCAGCTCACTCGTAGTCAATCAGCCCCAGCATTTT
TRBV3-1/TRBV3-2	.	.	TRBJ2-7	CASSLNRAYEQYF	TGTGCCAGCAGCCTTAACAGGGCCTACGAGCAGTACTTC
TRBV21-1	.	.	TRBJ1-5	CASRNRGDQPQHF	TGTGCCAGCAGAAATCGGGGGGATCAGCCCCAGCATTTT
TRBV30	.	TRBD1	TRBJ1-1	CARTSGTGAGTEAFF	TGTGCTCGTACCTCCGGGACAGGGGCCGGAACTGAAGCTTTCTTT
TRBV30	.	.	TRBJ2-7	CAWSLESLSYEQYF	TGTGCCTGGAGTTTGGAATCGCTCTCCTACGAGCAGTACTTC
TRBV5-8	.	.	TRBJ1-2	CASDINGYGYTF	TGTGCCAGCGATATAAACGGTTATGGCTACACCTTC
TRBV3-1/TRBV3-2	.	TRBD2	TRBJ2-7	CASSRDSGGYEQYF	TGTGCCAGCAGCCGTGATAGCGGGGGCTACGAGCAGTACTTC
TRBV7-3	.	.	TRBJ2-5	CASSLQSQETQYF	TGTGCCAGCAGCTTACAATCACAAGAGACCCAGTACTTC
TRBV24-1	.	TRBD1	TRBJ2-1	CATSDPGQGAYNEQFF	TGTGCCACCAGTGACCCCGGACAGGGTGCCTACAATGAGCAGTTCTTC
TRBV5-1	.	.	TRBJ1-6	CASSEMDVDSYNSPLHF	TGCGCCAGCAGCGAAATGGACGTCGACTCCTATAATTCACCCCTCCACTTT
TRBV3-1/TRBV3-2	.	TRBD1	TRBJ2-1	CASSQAGTVNEQFF	TGTGCCAGCAGCCAGGCCGGGACAGTCAATGAGCAGTTCTTC
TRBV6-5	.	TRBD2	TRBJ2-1	CASSSWTSVFNEQFF	TGTGCCAGCAGTTCCTGGACTAGCGTGTTCAATGAGCAGTTCTTC
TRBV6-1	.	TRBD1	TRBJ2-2	CASSGTGTMNTGELFF	TGTGCCAGCAGTGGGACAGGGACAATGAACACCGGGGAGCTGTTTTTT
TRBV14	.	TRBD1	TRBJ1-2	CASSQQTGGAGGYTF	TGTGCCAGCAGCCAACAAACAGGGGGCGCTGGGGGCTACACCTTC
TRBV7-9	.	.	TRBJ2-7	CASSGRTDYEQYF	TGTGCCAGCAGCGGCCGGACGGACTACGAGCAGTACTTC
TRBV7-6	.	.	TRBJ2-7	CASSLQGGASYEQYF	TGTGCCAGCAGCCTTCAAGGCGGGGCTTCCTACGAGCAGTACTTC
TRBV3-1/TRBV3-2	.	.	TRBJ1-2	CASSQETVGYTF	TGTGCCAGCAGCCAAGAGACAGTCGGCTACACCTTC
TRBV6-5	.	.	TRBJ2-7	CASRVGQGLYEQYF	TGTGCCAGCAGGGTGGGACAAGGCCTCTACGAGCAGTACTTC
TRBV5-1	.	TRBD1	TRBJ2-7	CASSLAGQAYEQYF	TGCGCCAGCAGCTTGGCGGGACAGGCCTACGAGCAGTACTTC
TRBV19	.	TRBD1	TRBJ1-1	CASSIGTGGVTEAFF	TGTGCCAGTAGTATAGGTACAGGGGGGGTCACTGAAGCTTTCTTT
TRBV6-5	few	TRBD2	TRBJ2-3	CASRLSGASTDTQYF	TGTGCCAGCAGACTAAGCGGGGCTAGCACAGATACGCAGTATTTT
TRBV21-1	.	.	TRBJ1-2	CASSKPSAEGHYGYTF	TGTGCCAGCAGCAAACCATCGGCGGAGGGGCACTATGGCTACACCTTC
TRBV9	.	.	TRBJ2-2	CASSVKGQSNTGELFF	TGTGCCAGCAGCGTAAAAGGACAGTCGAACACCGGGGAGCTGTTTTTT
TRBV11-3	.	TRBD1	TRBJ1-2	CASSLVGGTVYGYTF	TGTGCCAGCAGCTTAGTAGGAGGGACAGTCTATGGCTACACCTTC
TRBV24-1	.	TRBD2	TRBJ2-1	CATRGTLAGGKNEQFF	TGTGCCACCAGGGGAACGCTAGCGGGGGGGAAAAATGAGCAGTTCTTC
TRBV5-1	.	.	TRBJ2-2	CASTMEQGGPNTGELFF	TGCGCCAGCACCATGGAACAGGGAGGACCGAACACCGGGGAGCTGTTTTTT
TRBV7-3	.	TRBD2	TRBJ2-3	CASSRRGEITDTQYF	TGTGCCAGCAGCCGGCGGGGGGAGATCACAGATACGCAGTATTTT
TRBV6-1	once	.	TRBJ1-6	CASSETVRGGNSPLHF	TGTGCCAGCAGTGAAACGGTACGGGGAGGTAATTCACCCCTCCACTTT
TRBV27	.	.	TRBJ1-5	CASSQRREEPQHF	TGTGCCAGCAGTCAGCGCCGGGAAGAGCCCCAGCATTTT
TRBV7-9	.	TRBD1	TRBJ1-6	CASSSGQGVNSPLHF	TGTGCCAGCAGCTCCGGACAGGGTGTAAATTCACCCCTCCACTTT
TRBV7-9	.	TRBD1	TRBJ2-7	CASSSPGQGIYEQYF	TGTGCCAGCAGCTCCCCGGGACAGGGTATCTACGAGCAGTACTTC
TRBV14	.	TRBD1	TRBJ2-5	CASSQQGVETQYF	TGTGCCAGCAGCCAACAGGGGGTCGAGACCCAGTACTTC